What follows are 11 T cell receptor beta chains derived from one specimen sequenced in a study of response to subunit inactivated influenza vaccine. From the RT-PCR reads, TCRdb called clonotypes with MiXCR, one entry per CDR3 protein. The sample comprises roughly 630,000 distinct CDR3 sequences, roughly 15% of which are singletons, and roughly 7.2% rests with the top ten. The source material was PBMCs from blood, sampled approximately 15 days before vaccination. All receptors derive from a man aged 50 to 59 who received an inactivated influenza vaccine.

The chain is built from TRBV20-1 and TRBJ2-7, with D tentatively TRBD2 (6 bases). V lost 6 bases and J 4 bases, leaving 16 bases between the germline ends. The germline gives CDR1 DFQATT, CDR2 SNEGSKA (reference sequence). The CDR3 covers 13 residues. The CDR3 nucleotides read TGCAGTGCCGGGACTGAGCCGGGATACGAGCAGTACTTC. Amino acid sequence: CSAGTEPGYEQYF.

The rearrangement links TRBV7-2 to TRBJ2-7; D is undetermined. Trimming left V 5 bases short and J 3 bases short, with 14 bases between. CDR1 is SGHTA and CDR2 is FQGNSA in the germline V gene. The CDR3 covers 14 residues. DNA of the CDR3: TGTGCCAGCAGCCGCGGACGTACGCTCTACGAGCAGTACTTC. As protein: CASSRGRTLYEQYF.

Many counts were recorded for this clonotype. The rearrangement uses TRBV20-1 and TRBJ2-7; no clear D gene. CDR3 length: 12 residues. Trimming removed 3 bases at V and 0 bases at J, with 6 bases between. Germline-derived CDR1 and CDR2 are DFQATT and SNEGSKA (reference sequence). The CDR3 bases are TGCAGTGCTAGTAAGGCCTCCTACGAGCAGTACTTC. This encodes CSASKASYEQYF.

This clonotype was found many times. This rearrangement joins TRBV12-3 or TRBV12-4 to TRBJ1-2; perhaps TRBD1 as D (5 bases). This CDR3 has 13 residues. V was pared by 9 bases and J by 6 bases, with 17 bases between. CDR3 bases: TGTGCCAGTAATCGGGGTGCGGGGGATGGCTACACCTTC. This translates into CASNRGAGDGYTF.

CDR3 coding DNA: TGTGCCACTCGCCAGACAGGGAGAGAGACCCAGTACTTC. Amino acids: CATRQTGRETQYF. The chain couples TRBV10-3 to TRBJ2-5; 7 bases are a match to TRBD1. In germline, CDR1 is ENHRY, CDR2 SYGVKD. The junction had 9 bases not matched to a gene; V was cut back by 10 bases and J by 4 bases. The CDR3 length is 13 residues.

This clonotype was counted between two and nine times. The chain links TRBV6-1 to TRBJ1-2; TRBD1 might be the D (6 bases). Per the germline V gene, CDR1 is MNHNS and CDR2 is SASEGT. Between the trimmed V and J ends, which lost 6 bases and 0 bases, there was a span of 11 bases. The CDR3 length is 14 residues. The CDR3, as DNA: TGTGCCAGCAGAAGGGGGGACTCTAACTATGGCTACACCTTC. Translated: CASRRGDSNYGYTF.

V and J are TRBV6-1 and TRBJ2-3; 8 bases match TRBD1. The V gene's germline CDR1 is MNHNS and CDR2 SASEGT. V trimming: 5 bases; J trimming: 2 bases; junction bases outside the gene matches: 6. The CDR3 has 15 residues. The CDR3 sequence is CASSTGGKATDTQYF. The CDR3 DNA reads as TGTGCCAGCAGTACAGGGGGGAAGGCCACAGATACGCAGTATTTT.

The chain employs TRBV29-1 and TRBJ2-2; D tentatively fits TRBD1 or TRBD2 (6 bases each). Trimming shortened V by 5 bases and J by 1 base, and 14 bases separated the two germline ends. CDR1 and CDR2 from the germline V gene are SQVTM and ANQGSEA. The length of the CDR3 is 15 residues. Here the CDR3 reads CSVWGALWNTGELFF. CDR3 DNA sequence: TGCAGCGTTTGGGGGGCCCTTTGGAACACCGGGGAGCTGTTTTTT.

This clonotype was picked up a small number of times. V and J are TRBV25-1 and TRBJ2-7, with 9 positions matching TRBD1. Germline V gives CDR1 MGHDK, CDR2 SYGVNS. V shed 5 bases and J 7 bases; nucleotides not matched to a gene: 9. This CDR3 has 14 amino acids. The CDR3 protein is CASSQGTGPAEQYF. CDR3 coding DNA: TGTGCCAGCAGTCAGGGGACAGGGCCAGCTGAGCAGTACTTC.

This clonotype has just a few counts. This rearrangement joins TRBV28 to TRBJ2-7; D ambiguous. The germline CDR1 and CDR2 sequences are MDHEN and SYDVKM. Deletions cut 5 bases from V and 0 bases from J, with 14 bases between. The length of the CDR3 is 15 residues. In DNA, the CDR3 is TGTGCCAGCAGTAGGAGACTCGTCCTCTCCTACGAGCAGTACTTC. This codes for CASSRRLVLSYEQYF. The full variable domain, rest sourced from reference TRBV28 and TRBJ2-7, is DVKVTQSSRYLVKRTGEKVFLECVQDMDHENMFWYRQDPGLGLRLIYFSYDVKMKEKGDIPEGYSVSREKKERFSLILESASTNQTSMYLCASSRRLVLSYEQYFGPGTRLTVT.

This clonotype showed up just a few times. The chain has TRBV2 and TRBJ2-4; D might be TRBD2 (5 bases). V dropped 6 bases and J dropped 0 bases, with 15 bases sitting between them. Germline CDR1 SNHLY, CDR2 FYNNEI. This CDR3 has 16 amino acids. In nucleotides, the CDR3 is TGTGCCAGCAGGGAGGCCGGACCGCTAGCCAAAAACATTCAGTACTTC. As protein: CASREAGPLAKNIQYF.